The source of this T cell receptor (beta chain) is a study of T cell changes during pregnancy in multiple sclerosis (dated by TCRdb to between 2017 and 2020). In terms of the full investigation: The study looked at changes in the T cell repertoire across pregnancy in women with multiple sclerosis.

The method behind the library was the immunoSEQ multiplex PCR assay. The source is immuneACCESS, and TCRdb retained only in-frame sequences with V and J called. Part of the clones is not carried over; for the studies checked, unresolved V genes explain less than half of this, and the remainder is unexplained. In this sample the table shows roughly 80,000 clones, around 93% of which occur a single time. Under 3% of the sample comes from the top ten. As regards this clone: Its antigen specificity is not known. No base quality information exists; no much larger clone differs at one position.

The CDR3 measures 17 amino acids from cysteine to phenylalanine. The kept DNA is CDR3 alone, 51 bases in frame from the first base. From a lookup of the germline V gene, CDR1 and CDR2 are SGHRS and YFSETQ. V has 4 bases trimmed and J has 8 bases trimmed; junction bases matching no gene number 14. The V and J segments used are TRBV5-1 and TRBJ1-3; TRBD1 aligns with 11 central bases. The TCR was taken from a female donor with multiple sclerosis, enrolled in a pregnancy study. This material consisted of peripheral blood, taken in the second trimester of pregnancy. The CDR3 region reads CASSVDVRDRGYHTIYF. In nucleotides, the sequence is TGCGCCAGCAGCGTCGACGTACGGGACAGGGGGTATCACACCATATATTTT.